One and the same sample provided the 24 T cell receptor beta chains below, sequenced in a study of control samples from healthy donors and cancer patients. TCRdb's copy holds only in-frame clones and misses some; the assay was immunoSEQ multiplex PCR. The table lists over 150,000 clones, roughly 95% of them singletons, with approximately 1% in the top ten. Material for sequencing was blood. The receptor set was obtained from a woman between 25 and 40 years old in good health.

The V gene is TRBV15, the J gene TRBJ1-5; D gene unclear. The CDR3 runs to 15 residues. Per the germline V gene, CDR1 is LNHNV and CDR2 is YYDKDF (reference sequence). With 8 bases removed from V and 0 bases from J, the gap between germline ends came to 14 bases. The CDR3: CATRPTPYSNQPQHF. CDR3 DNA sequence: TGTGCCACCCGACCCACCCCTTATAGCAATCAGCCCCAGCATTTT.

The V and J genes are TRBV28 and TRBJ1-6; D perhaps matches TRBD1 (5 bases). V lost 3 bases and J 9 bases, leaving 6 bases between the germline ends. The length of the CDR3 is 12 residues. Germline assignment: CDR1 MDHEN and CDR2 SYDVKM. CDR3 sequence (DNA): TGTGCCAGCAGTTTGGGGGGTTCACCCCTCCACTTT. Translation gives CASSLGGSPLHF.

The chain is built from TRBV7-9 and TRBJ2-7, with TRBD2 matching over 9 bases. The J segment lost 6 bases and the V segment lost 5 bases, leaving 11 bases of the junction unmatched. The CDR3 consists of 15 residues. CDR1 and CDR2 (germline): SEHNR, FQNEAQ (reference sequence). CDR3 residues: CASSPGTSPQGEQYF. CDR3 nucleotide sequence: TGTGCCAGCAGCCCAGGGACTAGCCCTCAGGGCGAGCAGTACTTC.

J is TRBJ2-2 and V is TRBV18; the D is unclear. This CDR3 has 16 amino acids. Trimming cost V 1 base and J 5 bases, with 14 bases left between them. The germline V gene has CDR1 KGHSH and CDR2 LQKENI. CDR3 residues: CASSPQSLQATGELFF. As DNA, the CDR3 is TGTGCCAGCTCACCACAGTCACTGCAAGCTACCGGGGAGCTGTTTTTT.

CDR3 DNA: TGTGCCAGCAGCCCCGGCTACGAGCAGTACTTC. It yields the protein CASSPGYEQYF. The genes are TRBV4-2 and TRBJ2-7; D call uncertain. The CDR3 length is 11 residues. Germline V gene lookup returns CDR1 LGHNA and CDR2 YNFKEQ. The V end lost 4 bases, the J end lost 3 bases, and 4 bases lay between the germline ends.

This sequence joins TRBV28 and TRBJ1-4, with TRBD1 matching over 7 bases. Germline V CDR1 and CDR2: MDHEN, SYDVKM. The CDR3 consists of 15 residues. Trimming removed 3 bases from V and 5 bases from J; junction bases left unmatched: 6. CDR3 nucleotides: TGTGCCAGCAGTTTCAGGGACAGCTCAAATGAAAAACTGTTTTTT. It codes for CASSFRDSSNEKLFF.

In DNA, the CDR3 is TGTGCCAGTAGTATAACCCCTGGCAGAAACACTGAAGCTTTCTTT. As protein: CASSITPGRNTEAFF. The chain is built from TRBV19 and TRBJ1-1; D is undetermined. CDR3 size: 15 residues. In germline, CDR1 is LNHDA, CDR2 SQIVND (reference sequence). The V gene lost 2 bases and the J gene lost 2 bases, with 12 bases spanning the gap.

The J gene is TRBJ2-2, the V gene TRBV29-1, with 7 bases that match TRBD1. This CDR3 is built from 13 residues. Per germline, CDR1 SQVTM and CDR2 ANQGSEA. V dropped 8 bases and J dropped 1; count of bases not matched to a gene: 4. The CDR3 coding sequence is TGCAGCCTCCGGGACAGGAACACCGGGGAGCTGTTTTTT. The encoded protein is CSLRDRNTGELFF.

CDR3 protein: CAISEPGQPQHF. In DNA, the CDR3 is TGTGCCATCAGTGAGCCCGGGCAGCCCCAGCATTTT. The gene calls are TRBV10-3 and TRBJ1-5, with D unresolved. Germline CDR1 is ENHRY and CDR2 is SYGVKD. V dropped 2 bases and J dropped 7 bases, with 6 bases sitting between them. There are 12 residues in the CDR3.

The chain couples TRBV5-1 to TRBJ2-1, with 9 bases aligning to TRBD1. The V gene end was trimmed by 2 bases and the J gene end by 6 bases; junction bases not matched to a gene: 6. The CDR3 covers 15 residues. The germline CDR1 and CDR2 sequences are SGHRS and YFSETQ. CDR3 bases: TGCGCCAGCAGCTTCCGGACAGGGGCGTCCAATGAGCAGTTCTTC. This encodes CASSFRTGASNEQFF.

This clone has more than one count but fewer than ten. This chain links TRBV4-1 with TRBJ2-3, with D unresolved. Germline CDR1 is MGHRA and CDR2 is YSYEKL. The CDR3 consists of 14 residues. The V end was cut by 10 bases, the J end by 3 bases, with 17 bases between. This CDR3 is CATSGAFSTDTQYF. As DNA, the CDR3 is TGCGCCACCTCTGGCGCATTTTCGACAGATACGCAGTATTTT.

The chain recombines TRBV2 with TRBJ2-1, with 9 bases fitting TRBD1. There are 14 residues in the CDR3. The J segment lost 4 bases and the V segment lost 8 bases, leaving 6 bases of the junction unmatched. CDR1 and CDR2 from the germline V gene are SNHLY and FYNNEI. The CDR3 DNA reads TGTGCCAGCTCGAGGGACAGGGCGTACAATGAGCAGTTCTTC. This translates into CASSRDRAYNEQFF.

V usage is TRBV5-1 and J usage is TRBJ2-5; 7 bases match TRBD1. Unmatched junction bases numbered 8, after V lost 1 base and J lost 2 bases. The CDR3 length is 16 residues. The germline V gene has CDR1 SGHRS and CDR2 YFSETQ. The CDR3 sequence is CASSLLGTAEQETQYF. CDR3 DNA: TGCGCCAGCAGCTTGTTAGGGACAGCCGAACAAGAGACCCAGTACTTC.

The CDR3 protein is CASRSLGMGLAGGLGWETQYF. In nucleotides, the CDR3 is TGTGCCAGCAGAAGTTTGGGGATGGGACTAGCGGGGGGCCTGGGTTGGGAGACCCAGTACTTC. J is TRBJ2-5 and V is TRBV28; 15 positions match TRBD2. V lost 6 bases to trimming and J lost 5 bases; unmatched junction nucleotides: 22. This CDR3 is built from 21 residues. Germline-derived CDR1 and CDR2 are MDHEN and SYDVKM.

The V and J genes are TRBV3-1 (or the pseudogene TRBV3-2) and TRBJ1-1; 10 nucleotides agree with TRBD1. Germline V gives CDR1 LGHDT, CDR2 YNNKEL (reference sequence). V shed 0 bases and J 0 bases; nucleotides not matched to a gene: 10. CDR3 length: 19 residues. CDR3 protein: CASSQDPLTGGLLNTEAFF. The CDR3 region has the DNA TGTGCCAGCAGCCAAGATCCCCTGACAGGGGGCTTACTGAACACTGAAGCTTTCTTT.

Details on this clone: The junction departs from germline at one end; a sequencing error may be responsible. The chain links TRBV5-1 to TRBJ1-6, with 7 bases aligning to TRBD1. In germline, CDR1 is SGHRS, CDR2 YFSETQ. This CDR3 has 17 amino acids. CDR3 bases: TGCGCCAGTAGCTTGGAACCGACAGGGATCGTTGGTTCACCCCTCCACTTT. Translated: CASSLEPTGIVGSPLHF.

The chain has TRBV3-1 (or the pseudogene TRBV3-2) and TRBJ1-4, with D possibly TRBD1 on 6 matching bases. Germline values: CDR1 LGHDT, CDR2 YNNKEL (reference sequence). The CDR3 extends over 15 amino acids. V lost 4 bases to trimming and J lost 1 base, with 10 bases between them. The CDR3, as DNA: TGTGCCAGCAGCCTGAGGGGGGGAACTAATGAAAAACTGTTTTTT. Translation: CASSLRGGTNEKLFF.

The genes are TRBV5-1 and TRBJ2-7, with D possibly being TRBD1 or TRBD2 (5 bases each). The length of the CDR3 is 15 residues. Germline CDR1 and CDR2: SGHRS and YFSETQ. Trimming pared 2 bases from V and 1 base from J, leaving 13 bases between. CDR3 sequence: CASSFWFGGSYEQYF. In DNA form, the CDR3 reads TGCGCCAGCAGCTTTTGGTTTGGGGGTTCCTACGAGCAGTACTTC.

This clone has just one count. The chain recombines TRBV10-3 with TRBJ1-6, with 7 bases that match TRBD1. The V gene's germline CDR1 is ENHRY and CDR2 SYGVKD. CDR3 length: 15 amino acids. J gave up 5 bases and V 3 bases, and 4 bases lay outside the gene matches. For the CDR3, the DNA is TGTGCCATCAGTGATCCGGGACAGAATAATTCACCCCTCCACTTT. Its translation is CAISDPGQNNSPLHF.

This chain uses TRBV7-3 with TRBJ2-2, with D hard to call. The CDR3 has 12 amino acids. Germline loops: CDR1 SGHTA, CDR2 FQGTGA. Trimming left V 1 base short and J 3 bases short, with 0 bases between. The CDR3 reads CASSLNTGELFF. CDR3 coding DNA: TGTGCCAGCAGCTTAAACACCGGGGAGCTGTTTTTT.

This chain uses TRBV5-1 with TRBJ2-3, with D maybe TRBD2 (6 bases). Germline lookup yields CDR1 SGHRS and CDR2 YFSETQ. The CDR3 has 14 residues. V was trimmed by 0 bases and J by 6 bases, leaving 11 bases between them. CDR3 nucleotides: TGCGCCAGCAGCTTGGTGTCGGGGGTTGATACGCAGTATTTT. It is translated as CASSLVSGVDTQYF.

The chain's CDR3 is CASSLRGGAYNEQFF. CDR3 nucleotide sequence: TGTGCCAGCAGCTTGAGAGGGGGCGCCTACAATGAGCAGTTCTTC. The chain is built from TRBV5-6 and TRBJ2-1, with 7 bases that match TRBD1. J was trimmed by 2 bases and V by 1 base; bases with no gene match: 3. The CDR3 contains 15 residues. Looked up from germline, CDR1 is SGHDT and CDR2 is YYEEEE.

This clone was detected once. The J gene is TRBJ2-1, the V gene TRBV15; TRBD1 matches at 7 bases. The trim removed 3 bases at V and 10 bases at J, leaving 15 bases unmatched. In germline, CDR1 is LNHNV, CDR2 YYDKDF (reference sequence). The length of the CDR3 is 16 residues. The CDR3 DNA sequence: TGTGCCACCAGCAGGCTGGGACAGTCCGCCCTAGTGGAGCAGTTCTTC. This gives the protein CATSRLGQSALVEQFF.

The chain uses TRBV11-2 and TRBJ2-6; 9 nucleotides line up with TRBD1. Germline-derived CDR1 and CDR2 are SGHAT and FQNNGV. Unmatched junction bases numbered 5, after V lost 5 bases and J lost 0 bases. This CDR3 has 17 residues. CDR3 DNA: TGTGCCAGCAGCCTGGGACAGGGAGACTCTGGGGCCAACGTCCTGACTTTC. Translated, it gives CASSLGQGDSGANVLTF.